This TCR beta chain came from a study of OX40 agonist ivuxolimab in advanced cancers. Background on the study: A male proportion of about 84% was recorded, with mean age approximately 56 years and range roughly 23 to 79.

Drawing of blood for sampling happened at baseline, at cycle 4 day 1, and at cycle 7 day 1. With regard to this clone: Antigen unknown.

Study outcomes and limitations: At doses 0.1 to 3.0 mg/kg, CD4+ and CD8+ clones expanded. Clonal expansion in partial responders at 0.1-3.0 mg/kg ranked among the lowest.

CDR3 length equals 14 residues. Germline CDR1 and CDR2: MDHEN and SYDVKM. V shed 8 bases, J shed 1 base, and the junction held 6 bases outside the gene matches. Sequencing was performed with immunoSEQ multiplex PCR; in TCRdb, only in-frame clones are kept and a portion is missing. The sample holds roughly 87,000 clones, under 95% seen once. V is TRBV28 and J is TRBJ2-7; 9 positions match TRBD1. The TCR sequence derives from an adult with an advanced solid tumor such as melanoma, head and neck, liver or kidney cancer. Sequenced here: CD4+ or CD8+ T cells sorted from blood, sampled in a trial of the OX40 agonist ivuxolimab. The CDR3 coding sequence is TGTGCCAGCCGCTGGACAGGGGAGTCCTACGAGCAGTACTTC. Translating gives CASRWTGESYEQYF.